This T cell receptor (beta chain) was captured in a study of CD8 T cells in ankylosing spondylitis. This clonotype has ten or more counts. The CDR3 spans 15 residues. CDR1 and CDR2 (germline): KGHDR, SFDVKD. V lost 2 bases, J lost 8 bases, and 15 bases lay in between. TCRdb ran MiXCR on the 5' RACE reads and lists one entry per CDR3 protein. This table has 150,000 to 200,000 distinct CDR3 sequences, around a tenth appearing once. This clonotype was obtained from a male donor with ankylosing spondylitis or in good health (not recorded which). The chain is built from TRBV24-1 and TRBJ2-1; D perhaps matches TRBD2 (6 bases). Sequenced input: blood, either unsorted or a sorted T cell fraction (not recorded which). In DNA, the CDR3 is TGTGCCACCAGTGATTCCGGCGGGGTTTATCATGAGCAGTTCTTC. This gives the protein CATSDSGGVYHEQFF.